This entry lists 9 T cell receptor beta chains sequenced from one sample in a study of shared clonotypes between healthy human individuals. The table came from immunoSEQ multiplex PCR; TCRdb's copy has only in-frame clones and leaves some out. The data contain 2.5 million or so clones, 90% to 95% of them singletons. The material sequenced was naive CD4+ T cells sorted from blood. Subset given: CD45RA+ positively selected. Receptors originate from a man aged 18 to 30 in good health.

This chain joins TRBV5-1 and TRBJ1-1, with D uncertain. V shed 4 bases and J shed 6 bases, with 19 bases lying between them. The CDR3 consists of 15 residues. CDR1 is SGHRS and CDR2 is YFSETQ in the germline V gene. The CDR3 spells CASSTLDRGGAEAFF. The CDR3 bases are TGCGCCAGCAGCACACTAGATCGGGGAGGCGCTGAAGCTTTCTTT.

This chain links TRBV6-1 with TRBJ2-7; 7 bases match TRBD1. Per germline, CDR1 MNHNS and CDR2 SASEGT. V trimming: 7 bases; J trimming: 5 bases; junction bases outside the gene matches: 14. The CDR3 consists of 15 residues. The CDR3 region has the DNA TGTGCCAGCACCCGAGTCAAACAGGGGCGCGACGAGCAGTACTTC. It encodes CASTRVKQGRDEQYF.

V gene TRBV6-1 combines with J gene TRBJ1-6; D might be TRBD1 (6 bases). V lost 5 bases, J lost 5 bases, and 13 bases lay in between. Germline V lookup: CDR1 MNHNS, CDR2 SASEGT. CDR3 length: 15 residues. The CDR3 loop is CASSTRTADNSPLHF. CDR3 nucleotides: TGTGCCAGCAGTACCCGGACAGCTGATAATTCACCCCTCCACTTT.

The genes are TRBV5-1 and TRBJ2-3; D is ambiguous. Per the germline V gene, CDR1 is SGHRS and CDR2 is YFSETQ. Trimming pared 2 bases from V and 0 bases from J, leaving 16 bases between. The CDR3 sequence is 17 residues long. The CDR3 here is CASSFRRRAESTDTQYF. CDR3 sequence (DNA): TGCGCCAGCAGCTTCCGCAGAAGGGCAGAAAGCACAGATACGCAGTATTTT.

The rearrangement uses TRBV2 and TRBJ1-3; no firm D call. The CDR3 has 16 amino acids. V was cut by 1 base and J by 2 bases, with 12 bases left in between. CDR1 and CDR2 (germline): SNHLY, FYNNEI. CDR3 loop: CASSEGASFAGNTIYF. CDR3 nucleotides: TGTGCCAGCAGTGAAGGGGCCAGCTTCGCTGGAAACACCATATATTTT.

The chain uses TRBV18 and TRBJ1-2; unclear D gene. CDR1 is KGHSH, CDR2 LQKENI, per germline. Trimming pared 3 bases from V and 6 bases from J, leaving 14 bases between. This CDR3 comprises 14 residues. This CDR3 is CASSPRQVGDGYTF. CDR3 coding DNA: TGTGCCAGCTCACCCAGACAAGTAGGAGATGGCTACACCTTC. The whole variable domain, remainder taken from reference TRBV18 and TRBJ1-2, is NAGVMQNPRHLVRRRGQEARLRCSPMKGHSHVYWYRQLPEEGLKFMVYLQKENIIDESGMPKERFSAEFPKEGPSILRIQQVVRGDSAAYFCASSPRQVGDGYTFGSGTRLTVV.

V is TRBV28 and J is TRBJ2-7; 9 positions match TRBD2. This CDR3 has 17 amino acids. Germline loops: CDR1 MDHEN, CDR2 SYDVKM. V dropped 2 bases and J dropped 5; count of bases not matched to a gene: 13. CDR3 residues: CASSLRSPGLAANEQYF. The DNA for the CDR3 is TGTGCCAGCAGTTTACGATCTCCGGGACTAGCAGCAAACGAGCAGTACTTC.

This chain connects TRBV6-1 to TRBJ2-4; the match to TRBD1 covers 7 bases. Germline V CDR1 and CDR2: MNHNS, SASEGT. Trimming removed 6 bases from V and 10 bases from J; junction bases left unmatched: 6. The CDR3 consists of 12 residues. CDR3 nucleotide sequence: TGTGCCAGCAGGACAGGGAATGGGATTCAGTACTTC. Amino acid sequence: CASRTGNGIQYF.

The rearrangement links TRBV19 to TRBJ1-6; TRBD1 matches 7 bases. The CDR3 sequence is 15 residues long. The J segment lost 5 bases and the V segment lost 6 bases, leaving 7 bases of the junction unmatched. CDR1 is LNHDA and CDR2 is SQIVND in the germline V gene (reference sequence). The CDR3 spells CASREGQFDNSPLHF. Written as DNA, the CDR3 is TGTGCCAGTAGGGAGGGACAGTTTGATAATTCACCCCTCCACTTT.